These T cell receptor beta chains were read from a single sample in a study of beta chain features in type 1 diabetes. Produced via immunoSEQ multiplex PCR; TCRdb's table is partial and in-frame only. The data hold around 300,000 clones, with 12% to 15% observed a single time. Sequencing was performed on central memory CD4+ T cells from blood. These receptor sequences come from a man aged 25 to 40 in good health. The CDR3 runs from the conserved cysteine through the conserved F or W. The order of the fields is clone size, J gene, D gene, V gene, CDR3 protein. D genes are given only for firm matches. Only part of the rows carry a size: once, few, many, or a class if the clone is expanded.

clone size: few; J gene: TRBJ1-5; D gene: -; V gene: TRBV2; CDR3 protein: CASSDGQVNQPQHF
clone size: -; J gene: TRBJ2-2; D gene: -; V gene: TRBV11-2; CDR3 protein: CASSPIQFAGELFF
clone size: -; J gene: TRBJ1-2; D gene: TRBD1; V gene: TRBV27; CDR3 protein: CASSPGQGGYTF
clone size: -; J gene: TRBJ1-1; D gene: -; V gene: TRBV6-5; CDR3 protein: CASSPNTEAFF
clone size: few; J gene: TRBJ2-3; D gene: -; V gene: TRBV19; CDR3 protein: CASSIGDTQYF
clone size: few; J gene: TRBJ1-3; D gene: -; V gene: TRBV28; CDR3 protein: CASLPHRAGNTIYF
clone size: few; J gene: TRBJ1-1; D gene: -; V gene: TRBV6-1; CDR3 protein: CAIQPGTVNTEAFF
clone size: few; J gene: TRBJ2-3; D gene: TRBD2; V gene: TRBV9; CDR3 protein: CASSGASGRAADTQYF
clone size: few; J gene: TRBJ2-1; D gene: -; V gene: TRBV2; CDR3 protein: CASSFATLGNNEQFF
clone size: -; J gene: TRBJ2-1; D gene: -; V gene: TRBV5-4; CDR3 protein: CASSLGGFSGYNEQFF
clone size: -; J gene: TRBJ1-1; D gene: -; V gene: TRBV2; CDR3 protein: CATRDSEAFF
clone size: few; J gene: TRBJ2-3; D gene: -; V gene: TRBV5-1; CDR3 protein: CASSLVDHPQYF
clone size: -; J gene: TRBJ1-2; D gene: -; V gene: TRBV29-1; CDR3 protein: CSVEGLATYGYTF
clone size: -; J gene: TRBJ1-5; D gene: TRBD1; V gene: TRBV6-1; CDR3 protein: CASRRDRAHQPQHF
clone size: few; J gene: TRBJ1-5; D gene: TRBD1; V gene: TRBV11-2; CDR3 protein: CASSPGQGNQPQHF
clone size: -; J gene: TRBJ2-1; D gene: TRBD2; V gene: TRBV5-6; CDR3 protein: CASSFGGRATEQFF
clone size: few; J gene: TRBJ1-6; D gene: -; V gene: TRBV11-2; CDR3 protein: CASSAFGEGDNSPLHF
clone size: -; J gene: TRBJ1-2; D gene: -; V gene: TRBV19; CDR3 protein: CASSYPPDGLYGYTF
clone size: -; J gene: TRBJ2-5; D gene: -; V gene: TRBV7-6; CDR3 protein: CASSLVGETQYF
clone size: -; J gene: TRBJ1-2; D gene: TRBD1; V gene: TRBV7-2; CDR3 protein: CASSPSQGAQHGYTF
clone size: few; J gene: TRBJ1-5; D gene: -; V gene: TRBV7-2; CDR3 protein: CASSFHSNQPQHF
clone size: few; J gene: TRBJ1-2; D gene: TRBD1; V gene: TRBV29-1; CDR3 protein: CSAGTGGDYGYTF
clone size: -; J gene: TRBJ2-1; D gene: TRBD2; V gene: TRBV6-5; CDR3 protein: CASGGMASGSHEQFF
clone size: few; J gene: TRBJ2-5; D gene: -; V gene: TRBV7-2; CDR3 protein: CASSPRGYGERIYQETQYF
clone size: few; J gene: TRBJ2-4; D gene: -; V gene: TRBV6-6; CDR3 protein: CASSYRGNIQYF
clone size: few; J gene: TRBJ1-2; D gene: -; V gene: TRBV11-2; CDR3 protein: CASSLVGASSYGYTF
clone size: -; J gene: TRBJ1-1; D gene: -; V gene: TRBV15; CDR3 protein: CATSSPRVNTEAFF
clone size: -; J gene: TRBJ2-1; D gene: -; V gene: TRBV4-2; CDR3 protein: CASSQVSGTRSYNEQFF
clone size: few; J gene: TRBJ2-1; D gene: -; V gene: TRBV11-2; CDR3 protein: CASSFRILGGNEQFF
clone size: -; J gene: TRBJ1-2; D gene: -; V gene: TRBV2; CDR3 protein: CASSRAEGHGYTF
clone size: -; J gene: TRBJ2-2; D gene: -; V gene: TRBV7-2; CDR3 protein: CASSLDGVTGELFF
clone size: few; J gene: TRBJ2-7; D gene: -; V gene: TRBV10-3; CDR3 protein: CAIRAGGDYEQYF
clone size: few; J gene: TRBJ1-2; D gene: TRBD1; V gene: TRBV7-9; CDR3 protein: CASSGQGQGPNYGYTF
clone size: -; J gene: TRBJ2-6; D gene: -; V gene: TRBV7-2; CDR3 protein: CASSPPGQANVLTF
clone size: -; J gene: TRBJ1-3; D gene: -; V gene: TRBV7-6; CDR3 protein: CASSLGGRNTIYF
clone size: few; J gene: TRBJ2-1; D gene: TRBD2; V gene: TRBV7-3; CDR3 protein: CASSASQPGTSGYNEQFF
clone size: -; J gene: TRBJ1-2; D gene: -; V gene: TRBV6-5; CDR3 protein: CASSRYGGAYGYTF
clone size: many; J gene: TRBJ1-5; D gene: TRBD1; V gene: TRBV27; CDR3 protein: CASSPRDRGQPQHF
clone size: few; J gene: TRBJ2-7; D gene: -; V gene: TRBV12-5; CDR3 protein: CASGLDSYEQYF
clone size: few; J gene: TRBJ2-7; D gene: -; V gene: TRBV7-2; CDR3 protein: CASRGFGEQYF
clone size: -; J gene: TRBJ2-3; D gene: -; V gene: TRBV7-9; CDR3 protein: CASSPKSEDTQYF
clone size: few; J gene: TRBJ2-5; D gene: TRBD2; V gene: TRBV7-9; CDR3 protein: CASSGRAGETQYF
clone size: few; J gene: TRBJ1-2; D gene: -; V gene: TRBV18; CDR3 protein: CASAQSPEGARGYTF
clone size: few; J gene: TRBJ2-1; D gene: -; V gene: TRBV9; CDR3 protein: CASSVAGPSSYNEQFF
clone size: few; J gene: TRBJ2-2; D gene: -; V gene: TRBV9; CDR3 protein: CASTRDRLLGGELFF
clone size: -; J gene: TRBJ2-4; D gene: TRBD2; V gene: TRBV5-1; CDR3 protein: CASSLVVAGDLLAKNIQYF
clone size: few; J gene: TRBJ1-1; D gene: -; V gene: TRBV5-6; CDR3 protein: CASSRGESEAFF
clone size: few; J gene: TRBJ1-2; D gene: TRBD1; V gene: TRBV7-3; CDR3 protein: CASSSRNPGQSYGYTF
clone size: many; J gene: TRBJ2-5; D gene: -; V gene: TRBV4-1; CDR3 protein: CASSQRSAPPQETQYF
clone size: few; J gene: TRBJ1-3; D gene: -; V gene: TRBV21-1; CDR3 protein: CASSNLRFSGNTIYF
clone size: few; J gene: TRBJ1-1; D gene: TRBD1; V gene: TRBV7-2; CDR3 protein: CASSYRDRAREAFF
clone size: once; J gene: TRBJ2-7; D gene: TRBD1; V gene: TRBV5-4; CDR3 protein: CASSKQGNSYEQYF
clone size: few; J gene: TRBJ1-1; D gene: -; V gene: TRBV5-4; CDR3 protein: CASSLQGISTEAFF
clone size: -; J gene: TRBJ2-7; D gene: -; V gene: TRBV4-1; CDR3 protein: CASSQDQGRVYEQYF